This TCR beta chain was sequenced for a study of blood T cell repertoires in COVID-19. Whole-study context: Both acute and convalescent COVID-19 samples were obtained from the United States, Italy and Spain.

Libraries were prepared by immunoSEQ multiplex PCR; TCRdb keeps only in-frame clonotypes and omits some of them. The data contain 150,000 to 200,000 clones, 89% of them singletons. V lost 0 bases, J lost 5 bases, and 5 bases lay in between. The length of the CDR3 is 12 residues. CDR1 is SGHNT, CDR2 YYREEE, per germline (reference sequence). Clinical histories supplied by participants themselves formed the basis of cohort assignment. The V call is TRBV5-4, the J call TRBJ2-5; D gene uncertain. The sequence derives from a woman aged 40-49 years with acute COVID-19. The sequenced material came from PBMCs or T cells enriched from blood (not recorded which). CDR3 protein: CASSLGEETQYF. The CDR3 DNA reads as TGTGCCAGCAGCTTGGGTGAGGAGACCCAGTACTTC.